This TCR beta chain emerged from a study of blood T cell repertoires in COVID-19. Per germline, CDR1 WNHNN and CDR2 SYGVQD (reference sequence). The CDR3 runs 9 residues. V gave up 6 bases and J gave up 8 bases, with 4 bases separating them. The assay was immunoSEQ multiplex PCR, and TCRdb's table has in-frame clones only and misses some. The sample includes around 70,000 clones, approximately 80% of them seen just once. This chain uses TRBV10-1 with TRBJ1-2; no clear D gene. The sequence came from a human donor in a cohort sampled during active COVID-19. Sequenced sample: peripheral blood. CDR3 in DNA: TGCGCCAGCAGCGGGGGCTACACCTTC. Its protein product is CASSGGYTF.